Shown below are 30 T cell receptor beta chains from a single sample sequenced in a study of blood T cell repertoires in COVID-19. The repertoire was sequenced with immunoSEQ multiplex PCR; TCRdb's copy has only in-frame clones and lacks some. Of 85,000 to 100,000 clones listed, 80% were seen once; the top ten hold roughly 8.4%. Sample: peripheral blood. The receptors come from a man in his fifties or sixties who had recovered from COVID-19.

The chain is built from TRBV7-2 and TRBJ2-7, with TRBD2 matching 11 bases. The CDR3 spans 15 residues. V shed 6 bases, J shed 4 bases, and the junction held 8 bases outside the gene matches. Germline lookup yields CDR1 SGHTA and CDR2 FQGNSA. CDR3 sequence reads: CASSFAGTSGYEQYF. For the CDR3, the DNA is TGTGCCAGCAGTTTCGCTGGGACTAGCGGTTACGAGCAGTACTTC.

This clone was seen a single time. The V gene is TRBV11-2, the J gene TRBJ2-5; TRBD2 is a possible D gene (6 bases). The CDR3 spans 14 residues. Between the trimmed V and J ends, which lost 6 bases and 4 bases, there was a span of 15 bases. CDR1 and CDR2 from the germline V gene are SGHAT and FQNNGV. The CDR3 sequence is CASRYQRASETQYF. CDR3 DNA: TGTGCCAGCAGATACCAGCGGGCCTCAGAGACCCAGTACTTC.

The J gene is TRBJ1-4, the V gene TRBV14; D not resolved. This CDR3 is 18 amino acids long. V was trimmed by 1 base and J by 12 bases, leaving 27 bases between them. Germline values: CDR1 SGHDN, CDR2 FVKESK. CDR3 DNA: TGTGCCAGCAGCCAAGGTAGAGGAGTAACAAACACGCGGAGGGAACTGTTTTTT. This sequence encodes CASSQGRGVTNTRRELFF.

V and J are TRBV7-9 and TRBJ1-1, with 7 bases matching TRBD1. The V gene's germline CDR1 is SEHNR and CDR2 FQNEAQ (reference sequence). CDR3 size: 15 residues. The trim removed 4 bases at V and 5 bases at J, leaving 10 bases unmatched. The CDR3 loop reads CASSSGNRGGTEAFF. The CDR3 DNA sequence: TGTGCCAGCAGCTCAGGCAACAGGGGCGGGACTGAAGCTTTCTTT.

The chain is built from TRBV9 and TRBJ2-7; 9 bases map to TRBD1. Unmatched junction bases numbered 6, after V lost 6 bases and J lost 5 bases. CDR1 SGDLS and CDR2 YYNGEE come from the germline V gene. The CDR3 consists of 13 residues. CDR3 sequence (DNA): TGTGCCAGCAACCGACAGGGGGGGGACGAGCAGTACTTC. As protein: CASNRQGGDEQYF.

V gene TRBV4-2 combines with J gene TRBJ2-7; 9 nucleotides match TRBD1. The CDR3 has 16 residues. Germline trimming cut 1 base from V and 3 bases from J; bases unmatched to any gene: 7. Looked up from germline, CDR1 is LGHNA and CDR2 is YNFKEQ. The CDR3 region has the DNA TGTGCCAGCAGCCAAGCTCAACAGGGGGCTAGCTACGAGCAGTACTTC. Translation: CASSQAQQGASYEQYF.

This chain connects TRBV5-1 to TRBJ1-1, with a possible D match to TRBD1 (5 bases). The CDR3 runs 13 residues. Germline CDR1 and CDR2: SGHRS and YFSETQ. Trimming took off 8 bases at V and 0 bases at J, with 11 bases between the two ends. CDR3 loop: CASMTDMNTEAFF. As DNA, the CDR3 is TGCGCCAGTATGACAGATATGAACACTGAAGCTTTCTTT.

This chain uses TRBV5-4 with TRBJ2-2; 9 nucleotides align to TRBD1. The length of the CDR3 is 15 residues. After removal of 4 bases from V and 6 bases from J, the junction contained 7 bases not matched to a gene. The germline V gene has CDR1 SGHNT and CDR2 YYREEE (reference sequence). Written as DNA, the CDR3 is TGTGCCAGCAGCCCCCGGGACAGGGTTGCCGGGGAGCTGTTTTTT. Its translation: CASSPRDRVAGELFF.

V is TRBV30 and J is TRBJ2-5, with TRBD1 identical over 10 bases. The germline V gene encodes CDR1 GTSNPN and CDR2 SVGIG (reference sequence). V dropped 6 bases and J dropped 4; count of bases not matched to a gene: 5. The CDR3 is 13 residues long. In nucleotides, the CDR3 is TGTGCCTGCTACCGGGACAGGGGAGAGACCCAGTACTTC. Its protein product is CACYRDRGETQYF.

The CDR3 protein is CASSSAAGGAYEQYF. CDR3 nucleotide sequence: TGTGCCAGCAGCTCGGCCGCGGGAGGGGCCTACGAGCAGTACTTC. The chain recombines TRBV7-2 with TRBJ2-7; 9 nucleotides match TRBD2. J lost 2 bases, V lost 4 bases, and 6 bases had no gene match. This CDR3 spans 15 amino acids. Germline V gives CDR1 SGHTA, CDR2 FQGNSA.

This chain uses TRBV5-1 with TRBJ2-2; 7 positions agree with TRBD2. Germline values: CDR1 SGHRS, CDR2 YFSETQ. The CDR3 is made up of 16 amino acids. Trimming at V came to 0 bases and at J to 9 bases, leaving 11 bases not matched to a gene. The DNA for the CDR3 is TGCGCCAGCAGCTTGGTTGCGGGGGACCTCCCCAGGGAGCTGTTTTTT. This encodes CASSLVAGDLPRELFF.

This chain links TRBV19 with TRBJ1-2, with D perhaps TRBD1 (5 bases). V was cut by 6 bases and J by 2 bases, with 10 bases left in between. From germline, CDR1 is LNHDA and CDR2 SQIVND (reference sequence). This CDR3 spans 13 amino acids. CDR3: CASRRGSNYGYTF. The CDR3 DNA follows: TGTGCCAGTAGGCGGGGCTCCAACTATGGCTACACCTTC.

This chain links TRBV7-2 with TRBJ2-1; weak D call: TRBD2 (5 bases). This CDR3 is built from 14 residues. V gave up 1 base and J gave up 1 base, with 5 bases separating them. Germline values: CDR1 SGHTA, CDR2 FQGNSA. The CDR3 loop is CASSLGGSYNEQFF. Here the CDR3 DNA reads TGTGCCAGCAGCTTAGGCGGGTCCTACAATGAGCAGTTCTTC. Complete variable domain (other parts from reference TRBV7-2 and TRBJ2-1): GAGVSQSPSNKVTEKGKDVELRCDPISGHTALYWYRQSLGQGLEFLIYFQGNSAPDKSGLPSDRFSAERTGGSVSTLTIQRTQQEDSAVYLCASSLGGSYNEQFFGPGTRLTVL.

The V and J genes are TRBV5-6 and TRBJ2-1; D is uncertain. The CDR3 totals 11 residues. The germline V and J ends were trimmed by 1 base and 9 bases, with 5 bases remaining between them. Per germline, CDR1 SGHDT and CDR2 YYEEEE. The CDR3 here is CASSLRSEQFF. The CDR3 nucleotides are TGTGCCAGCAGCTTGAGGAGTGAGCAGTTCTTC.

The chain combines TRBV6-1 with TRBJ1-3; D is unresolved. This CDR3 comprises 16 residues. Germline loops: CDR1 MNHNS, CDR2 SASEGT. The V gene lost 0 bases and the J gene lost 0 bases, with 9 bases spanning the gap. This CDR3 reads CASSEAITVSGNTIYF. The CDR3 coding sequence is TGTGCCAGCAGTGAAGCGATAACAGTCTCTGGAAACACCATATATTTT.

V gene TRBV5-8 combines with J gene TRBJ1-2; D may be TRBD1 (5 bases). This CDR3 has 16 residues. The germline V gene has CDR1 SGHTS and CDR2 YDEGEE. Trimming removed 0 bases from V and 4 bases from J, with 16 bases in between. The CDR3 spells CASSLAVETDTYGYTF. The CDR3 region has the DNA TGTGCCAGCAGCTTGGCCGTAGAGACGGACACCTATGGCTACACCTTC.

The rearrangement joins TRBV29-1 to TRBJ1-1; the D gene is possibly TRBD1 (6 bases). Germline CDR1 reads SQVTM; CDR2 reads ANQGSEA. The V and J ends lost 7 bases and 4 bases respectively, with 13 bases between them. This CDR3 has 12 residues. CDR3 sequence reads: CSGGQTGTEAFF. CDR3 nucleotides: TGCAGCGGAGGACAGACCGGCACTGAAGCTTTCTTT. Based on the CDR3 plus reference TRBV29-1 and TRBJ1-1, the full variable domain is SAVISQKPSRDICQRGTSLTIQCQVDSQVTMMFWYRQQPGQSLTLIATANQGSEATYESGFVIDKFPISRPNLTFSTLTVSNMSPEDSSIYLCSGGQTGTEAFFGQGTRLTVV.

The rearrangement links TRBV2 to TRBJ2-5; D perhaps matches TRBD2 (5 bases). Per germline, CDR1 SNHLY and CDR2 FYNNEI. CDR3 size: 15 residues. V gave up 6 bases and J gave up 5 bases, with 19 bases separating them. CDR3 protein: CASSATGLTVETQYF. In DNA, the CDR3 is TGTGCCAGCAGCGCTACCGGACTGACGGTGGAGACCCAGTACTTC.

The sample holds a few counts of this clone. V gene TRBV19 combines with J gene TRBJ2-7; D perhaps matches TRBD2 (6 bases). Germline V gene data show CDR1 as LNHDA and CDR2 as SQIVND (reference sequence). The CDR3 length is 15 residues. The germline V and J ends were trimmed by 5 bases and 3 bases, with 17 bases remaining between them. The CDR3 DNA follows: TGTGCCAGTAGTCTACGGTTGGGGGGAAGCTACGAGCAGTACTTC. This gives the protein CASSLRLGGSYEQYF. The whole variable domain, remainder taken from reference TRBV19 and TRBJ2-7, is DGGITQSPKYLFRKEGQNVTLSCEQNLNHDAMYWYRQDPGQGLRLIYYSQIVNDFQKGDIAEGYSVSREKKESFPLTVTSAQKNPTAFYLCASSLRLGGSYEQYFGPGTRLTVT.

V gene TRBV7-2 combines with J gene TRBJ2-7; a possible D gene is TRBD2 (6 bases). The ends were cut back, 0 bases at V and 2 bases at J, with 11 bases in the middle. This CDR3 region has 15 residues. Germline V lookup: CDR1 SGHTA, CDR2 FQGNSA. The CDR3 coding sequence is TGTGCCAGCAGCTTAGCAGGGACGGGGGCCTACGAGCAGTACTTC. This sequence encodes CASSLAGTGAYEQYF.

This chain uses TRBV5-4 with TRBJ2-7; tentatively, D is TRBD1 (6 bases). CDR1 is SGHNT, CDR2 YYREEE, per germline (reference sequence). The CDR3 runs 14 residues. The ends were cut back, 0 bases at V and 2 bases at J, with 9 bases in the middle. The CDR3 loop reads CASSLGRGPYEQYF. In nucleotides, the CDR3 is TGTGCCAGCAGCTTGGGCAGGGGACCCTACGAGCAGTACTTC.

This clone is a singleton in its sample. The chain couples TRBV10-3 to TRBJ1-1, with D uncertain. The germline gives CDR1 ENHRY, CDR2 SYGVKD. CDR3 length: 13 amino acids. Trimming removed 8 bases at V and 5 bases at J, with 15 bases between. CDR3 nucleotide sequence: TGTGCCATCGTGAAGACTAAGGGAACTGAAGCTTTCTTT. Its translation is CAIVKTKGTEAFF.

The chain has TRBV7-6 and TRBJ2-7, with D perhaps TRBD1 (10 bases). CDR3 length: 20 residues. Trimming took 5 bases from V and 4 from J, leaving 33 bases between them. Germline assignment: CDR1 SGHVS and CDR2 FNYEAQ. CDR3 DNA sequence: TGTGCCAGCAGCCCAACTACGACAGGGGGCGCTAGTAGCGGGAGATACGAGCAGTACTTC. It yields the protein CASSPTTTGGASSGRYEQYF.

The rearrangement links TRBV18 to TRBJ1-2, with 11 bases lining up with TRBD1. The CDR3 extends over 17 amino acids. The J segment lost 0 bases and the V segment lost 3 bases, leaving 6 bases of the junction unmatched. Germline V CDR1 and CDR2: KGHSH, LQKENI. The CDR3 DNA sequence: TGTGCCAGCTCACCTTGGACAGGGGGCAAGACTAACTATGGCTACACCTTC. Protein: CASSPWTGGKTNYGYTF.

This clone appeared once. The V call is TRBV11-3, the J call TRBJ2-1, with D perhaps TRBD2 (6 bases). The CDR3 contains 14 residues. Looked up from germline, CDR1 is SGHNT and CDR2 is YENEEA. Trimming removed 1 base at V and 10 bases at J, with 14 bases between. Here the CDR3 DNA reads TGTGCCAGCAGCTTAGTTGCGGGACGAGGAGAGCAGTTCTTC. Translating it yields CASSLVAGRGEQFF.

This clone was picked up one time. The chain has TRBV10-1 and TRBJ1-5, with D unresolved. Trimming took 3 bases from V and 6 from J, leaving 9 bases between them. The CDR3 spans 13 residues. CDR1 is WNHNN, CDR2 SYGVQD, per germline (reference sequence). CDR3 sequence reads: CASSDRESQPQHF. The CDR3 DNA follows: TGCGCCAGCAGTGACCGGGAATCTCAGCCCCAGCATTTT.

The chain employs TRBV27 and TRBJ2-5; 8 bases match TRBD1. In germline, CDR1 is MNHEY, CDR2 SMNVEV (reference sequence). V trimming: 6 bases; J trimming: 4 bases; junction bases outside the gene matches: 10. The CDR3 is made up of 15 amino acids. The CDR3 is CASREGQGRGETQYF. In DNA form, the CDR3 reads TGTGCCAGCAGGGAAGGACAGGGAAGAGGAGAGACCCAGTACTTC.

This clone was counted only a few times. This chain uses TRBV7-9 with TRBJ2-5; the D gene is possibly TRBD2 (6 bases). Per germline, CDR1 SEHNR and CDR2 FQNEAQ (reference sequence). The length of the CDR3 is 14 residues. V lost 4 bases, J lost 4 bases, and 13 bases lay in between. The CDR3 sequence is CASSSRTEGETQYF. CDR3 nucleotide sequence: TGTGCCAGCAGCTCTAGGACGGAGGGAGAGACCCAGTACTTC.

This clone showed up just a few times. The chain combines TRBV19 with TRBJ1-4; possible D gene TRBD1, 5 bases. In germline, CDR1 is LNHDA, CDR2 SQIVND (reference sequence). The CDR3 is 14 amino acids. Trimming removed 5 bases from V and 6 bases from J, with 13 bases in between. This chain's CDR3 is CASSLAGLDEKLFF. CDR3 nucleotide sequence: TGTGCCAGTAGTTTGGCGGGGCTCGATGAAAAACTGTTTTTT.

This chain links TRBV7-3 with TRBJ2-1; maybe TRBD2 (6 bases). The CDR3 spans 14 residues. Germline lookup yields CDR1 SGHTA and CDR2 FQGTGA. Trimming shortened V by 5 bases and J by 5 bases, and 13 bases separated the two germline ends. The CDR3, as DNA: TGTGCCAGCAGCCCGGGACTTCGAAACAATGAGCAGTTCTTC. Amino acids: CASSPGLRNNEQFF.